A selection of T cell receptor beta chains follows, all from one sample in a study of PD-1 blockade in classical Hodgkin lymphoma. The repertoire was sequenced with immunoSEQ multiplex PCR; TCRdb's copy has only in-frame clones and lacks some. Here the sample spans about 94,000 clones, roughly nine tenths being singletons. The sequences come from peripheral blood mononuclear cells (PBMCs), collected before the second cycle of nivolumab. Receptor source: a human donor with classical Hodgkin lymphoma. CDR3s include the opening cysteine and the closing phenylalanine or tryptophan. The D gene is left open where the match is weak. Size tells how often a clone was seen (once, few, many) or the class of an expanded clone, and some rows leave it out.

size,V,D,J,DNA,CDR3
.,TRBV6-5,.,TRBJ1-3,TGTGCCAGCACTCTTACCGGGGGGAACGGAAACACCATATATTTT,CASTLTGGNGNTIYF
.,TRBV13,.,TRBJ2-7,TGTGCCAGCAGCTTAGGTGTTAGCTCCTACGAGCAGTACTTC,CASSLGVSSYEQYF
.,TRBV2,.,TRBJ2-4,TGTGCCAGCGGTCAGGACGTAGCCAAAAACATTCAGTACTTC,CASGQDVAKNIQYF
.,TRBV27,.,TRBJ2-7,TGTGCCAGCAGTTTAACGGGGCCCTACGAGCAGTACTTC,CASSLTGPYEQYF
.,TRBV27,TRBD2,TRBJ2-7,TGTGCCAGCAGTTTCTATTTTTTTCGGGGGGACGGGACCTACGAGCAGTACTTC,CASSFYFFRGDGTYEQYF
.,TRBV2,.,TRBJ2-4,TGTGCCAGCAGGAGGAACACAGGGTCGTTGGACATTCAGTACTTC,CASRRNTGSLDIQYF
.,TRBV6-1,.,TRBJ2-1,TGTGCCAGCAGTGATGTCCCGGGGGTCTACAATGAGCAGTTCTTC,CASSDVPGVYNEQFF
.,TRBV28,TRBD1,TRBJ2-1,TGTGCCAGCCTGACAGGGATCAATGAGCAGTTCTTC,CASLTGINEQFF
few,TRBV11-1,.,TRBJ2-1,TGTGCCAGCAGCTTATTAAGTCCCGAGGGGAATGAGCAGTTCTTC,CASSLLSPEGNEQFF
.,TRBV29-1,TRBD1,TRBJ2-1,TGCAGCGTAGTGGACAGGGAAAACTACAATGAGCAGTTCTTC,CSVVDRENYNEQFF
.,TRBV6-5,.,TRBJ1-2,TGTGCCAGCAGAAACAGTGGGGGGCATGGCTACACCTTC,CASRNSGGHGYTF
.,TRBV18,.,TRBJ1-6,TGTGCCAGCTCACCACAAGACAGATCCTTAAGCTCCTATAATTCACCCCTCCACTTT,CASSPQDRSLSSYNSPLHF
once,TRBV18,.,TRBJ2-7,TGTGCCAGCTCACTCGGACAGTCTTACGAGCAGTACTTC,CASSLGQSYEQYF
few,TRBV28,.,TRBJ1-5,TGTGCCAGCAGGGGTTTTAGCAATCAGCCCCAGCATTTT,CASRGFSNQPQHF
.,TRBV28,.,TRBJ2-7,TGTGCCAGCAGTTTATTGTCTTACGAGCAGTACTTC,CASSLLSYEQYF
few,TRBV14,TRBD1,TRBJ1-2,TGTGCCAGCAGCCGCGGGACAGGGGCAGGCGGCTACACCTTC,CASSRGTGAGGYTF
few,TRBV27,TRBD1,TRBJ2-7,TGTGCCAGCAGTTTTGGGACAGGGCCCTACGAGCAGTACTTC,CASSFGTGPYEQYF
.,TRBV6-5,.,TRBJ1-1,TGTGCCAGCAGTTCAACAGAACACCAGAACACTGAAGCTTTCTTT,CASSSTEHQNTEAFF
once,TRBV7-8,.,TRBJ2-5,TGTGCCAGCACCCTTTACGGGGAGACCCAGTACTTC,CASTLYGETQYF
.,TRBV9,.,TRBJ2-1,TGTGCCAGCAGCGCCAGCTCGGGATACAATGAGCAGTTCTTC,CASSASSGYNEQFF
.,TRBV20-1,.,TRBJ2-5,TGCAGTGCTAGCGGTGGGGAGACCCAGTACTTC,CSASGGETQYF
.,TRBV5-1,.,TRBJ1-1,TGCGCCAGCAGCTTGGCCGATGCGACCAAAGCTTTCTTT,CASSLADATKAFF
.,TRBV11-2,.,TRBJ2-5,TGTGCCAGCAGATATTCTTGGGGGGAGACCCAGTACTTC,CASRYSWGETQYF
.,TRBV18,.,TRBJ2-7,TGTGCCAGCTCTTTGGGCTTCGAGCAGTACTTC,CASSLGFEQYF
.,TRBV7-9,.,TRBJ2-1,TGTGCCAGCAGCTCTAGACTGAGCTCCTACAATGAGCAGTTCTTC,CASSSRLSSYNEQFF
.,TRBV30,.,TRBJ1-1,TGTGCCTGGAGCTCCGGGGAGAACACTGAAGCTTTCTTT,CAWSSGENTEAFF
.,TRBV5-4,TRBD2,TRBJ2-3,TGTGCCAGCAGCTTGGCGGGACTAGGCACAGATACGCAGTATTTT,CASSLAGLGTDTQYF
.,TRBV30,.,TRBJ2-4,TGTGCCTGGAGTACTTTTGCGGGGAACATTCAGTACTTC,CAWSTFAGNIQYF
.,TRBV16,.,TRBJ1-1,TGTGCCAGCAGCCTCTCCCCGACAGGCCCGGTGAACACTGAAGCTTTCTTT,CASSLSPTGPVNTEAFF
.,TRBV5-1,TRBD2,TRBJ2-5,TGCGCCAGCAGCCCCTCGACCGCCGGGAGGGGAGAGACCCAGTACTTC,CASSPSTAGRGETQYF